These 21 T cell receptor beta chains were sequenced from one sample in a study of cytomegalovirus exposure and HLA in healthy donors. Method: immunoSEQ multiplex PCR; TCRdb's copy keeps in-frame clones and lacks some. The table includes about 360,000 clones, roughly 88% detected once. Input material: PBMCs. The receptors were gathered from a young woman in good health and CMV-seronegative.

This chain joins TRBV30 and TRBJ1-4; the D gene is possibly TRBD1 (6 bases). The V end was cut by 5 bases, the J end by 4 bases, with 14 bases between. Germline CDR1 reads GTSNPN; CDR2 reads SVGIG (reference sequence). The CDR3 length is 14 residues. CDR3 sequence (DNA): TGTGCCTGGGATAGGGGGACAAATAATGAAAAACTGTTTTTT. Encoded protein: CAWDRGTNNEKLFF.

This clone appeared once. The chain combines TRBV19 with TRBJ2-5; D perhaps matches TRBD1 (5 bases). The CDR3 runs to 14 residues. Germline CDR1 and CDR2: LNHDA and SQIVND (reference sequence). V was cut by 2 bases and J by 4 bases, with 11 bases left in between. The CDR3 DNA sequence: TGTGCCAGTAGTATAAGGGGCAGAGGAGAGACCCAGTACTTC. Translation: CASSIRGRGETQYF.

This clone was seen more than once but under ten times. V gene TRBV6-5 combines with J gene TRBJ1-6, with a weak D call TRBD1 (6 bases). The CDR3 loop spans 15 amino acids. Germline CDR1 and CDR2: MNHEY and SVGAGI. Trimming took off 7 bases at V and 6 bases at J, with 16 bases between the two ends. Here the CDR3 DNA reads TGTGCCAGCACCCTAGACAGGCGAATTAATTCACCCCTCCACTTT. This encodes CASTLDRRINSPLHF.

This chain links TRBV5-1 with TRBJ1-2; perhaps TRBD1 as D (5 bases). CDR1 is SGHRS, CDR2 YFSETQ, per germline. This CDR3 is built from 14 residues. The ends were cut back, 4 bases at V and 1 base at J, with 11 bases in the middle. In DNA form, the CDR3 reads TGCGCCAGCAGCGTTCAAGGGGTTAACTATGGCTACACCTTC. This gives the protein CASSVQGVNYGYTF.

The chain has TRBV5-1 and TRBJ1-1; D is uncertain. V was pared by 4 bases and J by 1 base, with 11 bases between. Per germline, CDR1 SGHRS and CDR2 YFSETQ. The CDR3 consists of 14 residues. CDR3 loop: CASSPAGRNTEAFF. CDR3 sequence (DNA): TGCGCCAGCAGCCCGGCGGGGAGGAACACTGAAGCTTTCTTT.

The CDR3 is CASSLAVDRSSGANVLTF. DNA of the CDR3: TGCGCCAGCAGCTTGGCAGTTGACAGAAGCTCTGGGGCCAACGTCCTGACTTTC. This chain connects TRBV5-1 to TRBJ2-6, with D tentatively TRBD1 (5 bases). Germline lookup yields CDR1 SGHRS and CDR2 YFSETQ. V gave up 0 bases and J gave up 0 bases, with 13 bases separating them. The CDR3 loop spans 18 amino acids. The full variable domain, its missing parts supplied by reference TRBV5-1 and TRBJ2-6, is KAGVTQTPRYLIKTRGQQVTLSCSPISGHRSVSWYQQTPGQGLQFLFEYFSETQRNKGNFPGRFSGRQFSNSRSEMNVSTLELGDSALYLCASSLAVDRSSGANVLTFGAGSRLTVL.

V gene TRBV27 combines with J gene TRBJ2-1, with 10 bases matching TRBD2. CDR1 MNHEY and CDR2 SMNVEV come from the germline V gene (reference sequence). With 2 bases clipped from V and 2 bases from J, the junction kept 3 bases outside the gene matches. CDR3 length: 16 amino acids. In DNA, the CDR3 is TGTGCCAGCAGTTTAATAGGACTAGCGGCCTACAATGAGCAGTTCTTC. Its protein is CASSLIGLAAYNEQFF.

This chain connects TRBV6-1 to TRBJ2-1, with no clear D. V was cut by 6 bases and J by 10 bases, with 10 bases left in between. The length of the CDR3 is 11 residues. Germline lookup yields CDR1 MNHNS and CDR2 SASEGT. The CDR3, as DNA: TGTGCCAGCAGGCTCGTCTACGAGCAGTTCTTC. Its protein product is CASRLVYEQFF.

The V and J genes are TRBV5-5 and TRBJ2-2; the D is unclear. Trimming took off 4 bases at V and 5 bases at J, with 12 bases between the two ends. The germline V gene has CDR1 SGHKS and CDR2 YYEKEE (reference sequence). The CDR3 extends over 14 amino acids. The CDR3: CASSHPRGTGELFF. The CDR3 DNA reads TGTGCCAGCAGCCACCCGAGAGGTACCGGGGAGCTGTTTTTT.

The rearrangement links TRBV14 to TRBJ2-1, with 10 positions matching TRBD2. V lost 4 bases to trimming and J lost 8 bases; unmatched junction nucleotides: 8. This CDR3 spans 15 amino acids. Germline CDR1 SGHDN, CDR2 FVKESK. CDR3 bases: TGTGCCAGCAGCCGCCAGCGGGGGGGCCGGGATGAGCAGTTCTTC. Translation: CASSRQRGGRDEQFF.

In its sample, this clone was seen a few times. This chain connects TRBV10-3 to TRBJ2-7; no firm D call. V lost 0 bases, J lost 5 bases, and 8 bases lay in between. The CDR3 length is 13 residues. Germline CDR1 is ENHRY and CDR2 is SYGVKD. CDR3 sequence reads: CAISESTRDEQYF. CDR3 nucleotide sequence: TGTGCCATCAGTGAGTCGACTCGGGACGAGCAGTACTTC.

This chain uses TRBV5-6 with TRBJ1-4; D may be TRBD1 (6 bases). The germline V gene has CDR1 SGHDT and CDR2 YYEEEE. The CDR3 is 14 amino acids. Trimming removed 4 bases at V and 8 bases at J, with 15 bases between. DNA of the CDR3: TGTGCCAGCAGCAATACAGGGTACGGCGAAAAACTGTTTTTT. Its protein product is CASSNTGYGEKLFF.

The rearrangement joins TRBV9 to TRBJ2-1; the D is unclear. Trimming took off 4 bases at V and 4 bases at J, with 12 bases between the two ends. From germline, CDR1 is SGDLS and CDR2 YYNGEE. The CDR3 loop spans 14 amino acids. This CDR3 is CASSSQVGYNEQFF. CDR3 DNA: TGTGCCAGCAGCTCCCAGGTTGGGTACAATGAGCAGTTCTTC.

V is TRBV7-3 and J is TRBJ2-3, with 9 bases aligning to TRBD2. The CDR3 length is 18 residues. The germline V gene encodes CDR1 SGHTA and CDR2 FQGTGA. The J segment lost 6 bases and the V segment lost 5 bases, leaving 18 bases of the junction unmatched. CDR3 coding DNA: TGTGCCAGCAGCCTACAACCTAAAGCGGGAGGAGGTTTCGATACGCAGTATTTT. Translation: CASSLQPKAGGGFDTQYF.

The chain uses TRBV29-1 and TRBJ1-1; D might be TRBD1 (5 bases). Trimming shortened V by 7 bases and J by 0 bases, and 12 bases separated the two germline ends. CDR3 length: 13 amino acids. Germline-derived CDR1 and CDR2 are SQVTM and ANQGSEA. CDR3 region: CSAQGRVNTEAFF. CDR3 in DNA: TGCAGCGCCCAAGGCAGGGTGAACACTGAAGCTTTCTTT.

The V call is TRBV2, the J call TRBJ1-5, with TRBD1 matching 9 bases. This CDR3 is built from 14 residues. The germline gives CDR1 SNHLY, CDR2 FYNNEI. With 7 bases clipped from V and 2 bases from J, the junction kept 3 bases outside the gene matches. CDR3 loop: CASTRTGGNQPQHF. In DNA, the CDR3 is TGTGCCAGCACCCGGACAGGGGGCAATCAGCCCCAGCATTTT.

The genes are TRBV7-9 and TRBJ1-4; 10 bases fit TRBD1. Germline V lookup: CDR1 SEHNR, CDR2 FQNEAQ (reference sequence). V was clipped by 3 bases and J by 4 bases; unmatched bases: 8. The CDR3 sequence is 17 residues long. CDR3: CASSLAWTGGSNEKLFF. Written as DNA, the CDR3 is TGTGCCAGCAGCTTGGCCTGGACAGGGGGGAGTAATGAAAAACTGTTTTTT.

The chain carries TRBV28 and TRBJ1-2; D ambiguous. V was pared by 5 bases and J by 4 bases, with 8 bases between. Germline lookup yields CDR1 MDHEN and CDR2 SYDVKM. The CDR3 loop spans 12 amino acids. The CDR3 sequence is CASSKHSYGYTF. Here the CDR3 DNA reads TGTGCCAGCAGTAAGCATAGCTATGGCTACACCTTC.

Comments on this clone: Because the CDR3's place on the DNA is in doubt, the DNA is left out and the CDR3 is given as listed by TCRdb. The chain carries TRBV4-1 and TRBJ1-4; whether TRBD1, the table's D call, matches the DNA was not checked. The CDR3 is made up of 16 amino acids, end residues included. Germline V lookup: CDR1 MGHRA, CDR2 YSYEKL. This CDR3 reads CASSTSNQGAREKLFF.

The chain has TRBV29-1 and TRBJ1-1; D is undetermined. Trimming pared 4 bases from V and 5 bases from J, leaving 8 bases between. This CDR3 is 11 amino acids long. Germline loops: CDR1 SQVTM, CDR2 ANQGSEA. CDR3 nucleotides: TGCAGCGTTGGACGCAGGACTGAAGCTTTCTTT. Translated: CSVGRRTEAFF.

This chain uses TRBV4-1 with TRBJ2-7, with a tentative D call TRBD1 (6 bases). Trimming cost V 0 bases and J 1 base, with 7 bases left between them. The CDR3 has 14 amino acids. CDR1 and CDR2 from the germline V gene are MGHRA and YSYEKL. CDR3 sequence: CASSQDTGSYEQYF. The DNA of the CDR3 is TGCGCCAGCAGCCAAGACACAGGGTCCTACGAGCAGTACTTC.